This T cell receptor (beta chain) originates from a study of blood T cell repertoires in COVID-19. V lost 0 bases, J lost 10 bases, and 15 bases lay in between. There are 14 residues in the CDR3. Germline values: CDR1 MNHEY, CDR2 SMNVEV (reference sequence). Methods used by the authors: Cell counts per sample came from amplifying reference gene primers. Here immunoSEQ multiplex PCR was the method, and the copy in TCRdb shows in-frame clones only, minus some. V and J calls and clone size are those listed in that table; D and trimming were worked out from the DNA. Seen here are 150,000 to 200,000 clones, approximately 85% observed once, and the top ten hold over 2.5%.

The chain employs TRBV27 and TRBJ1-1, with TRBD1 as a possible D gene (5 bases). The sequence was collected from a man between 60 and 70 years old with acute or convalescent COVID-19. The sample comprised peripheral blood. The CDR3 DNA is TGTGCCAGCAGTTTATCGGACAAGGGCGCGAGAGCTTTCTTT. This codes for CASSLSDKGARAFF.